This T cell receptor (beta chain) was identified in a study of T-cell reconstitution after alpha-beta-depleted transplantation in children. During its preparation, the TCRbeta library received unique molecular identifiers. MiXCR, run by TCRdb on the PCR reads, gives a single entry per CDR3 protein. This table has 200,000 to 250,000 distinct CDR3 sequences, around 9.5% appearing once. The germline gives CDR1 SNHLY, CDR2 FYNNEI. The CDR3 is 12 residues long. Trimming stripped 2 bases from V and 7 bases from J, with 5 bases between. The receptor comes from a human donor who donated a stem cell graft to a child with acute lymphoblastic leukemia. Source: PBMCs from the stem cell graft donor, taken from the stem cell graft. This chain connects TRBV2 to TRBJ1-4, with D uncertain. The DNA of the CDR3 is TGTGCCAGCAGTGAATTCGGTGAAAAACTGTTTTTT. Protein: CASSEFGEKLFF.